This T cell receptor beta chain stems from a study of blood T cell repertoires in COVID-19. Study-wide context: T cells, B-cell-depleted T cells, or PBMCs supplied cDNA or gDNA.

Germline lookup yields CDR1 KGHSH and CDR2 LQKENI. This CDR3 spans 15 amino acids. V trimming: 3 bases; J trimming: 4 bases; junction bases outside the gene matches: 6. This clone was seen a handful of times. Living in under 30 US areas, the participants were between 18 and 89 years of age. Categorization into cohorts depended on clinical history that participants reported. Study processing details: By means of reference gene primer amplification, nucleated cell counts were estimated. Sequencing was performed with immunoSEQ multiplex PCR; in TCRdb, only in-frame clones are kept and a portion is missing. That table furnishes V, J and clone size, whereas the DNA furnished D and trimming. Here the sample spans 230,000 or so clones, around 88% being singletons.

The sequenced material came from PBMCs or T cells enriched from blood (not recorded which). The receptor comes from a woman in her thirties or forties with acute COVID-19. V is TRBV18 and J is TRBJ2-7; 10 bases are a match to TRBD1. CDR3 DNA sequence: TGTGCCAGCTCACCCCCGACAGGGGGCGGTTACGAGCAGTACGTC. Its translation is CASSPPTGGGYEQYV.